The rows below give T cell receptor beta chains drawn from one sample of a study of T cell responses to AZD1222 COVID-19 vaccine. The method was immunoSEQ multiplex PCR; TCRdb's version includes in-frame clones alone and lacks a portion of them. The sample has 90,000 to 120,000 clones, roughly 87% seen once. The source material was peripheral blood, sampled 28 days after the second AZD1222 dose. These receptors were taken from an adult who received the AZD1222 COVID-19 vaccine. The CDR3 runs from the conserved cysteine through the conserved F or W. Fields, in order: J gene, clone size, D gene, V gene, CDR3 protein, CDR3 DNA. A D gene is named only where the DNA matches it firmly. Where a row states a size, it is once, few, many or the class of an expanded clone; other rows omit it.

TRBJ1-2	-	-	TRBV6-1	CASSEGGGADGYTF	TGTGCCAGCAGTGAAGGAGGGGGAGCAGATGGCTACACCTTC
TRBJ2-5	once	-	TRBV11-2	CASSLGETQYF	TGTGCCAGCAGCTTAGGAGAGACCCAGTACTTC
TRBJ2-7	-	TRBD1	TRBV10-3	CAISLGQSSYEQYF	TGTGCCATCAGTTTGGGACAGAGCTCCTACGAGCAGTACTTC
TRBJ2-5	-	TRBD2	TRBV5-4	CASSLEVAGGQETQYF	TGTGCCAGCAGCTTGGAAGTAGCGGGGGGCCAAGAGACCCAGTACTTC
TRBJ2-3	-	-	TRBV5-8	CASSLGGQRSTDTQYF	TGTGCCAGCAGCTTGGGTGGACAGCGAAGCACAGATACGCAGTATTTT
TRBJ1-2	-	-	TRBV6-5	CASSYTRDYGYTF	TGTGCCAGCAGTTACACGAGGGACTATGGCTACACCTTC
TRBJ1-1	-	TRBD1	TRBV12-3/TRBV12-4	CASKTGGTEAFF	TGTGCCAGCAAAACAGGGGGCACTGAAGCTTTCTTT
TRBJ2-7	-	-	TRBV6-6	CASSYGTGGYEQYF	TGTGCCAGCAGTTATGGGACTGGGGGATACGAGCAGTACTTC
TRBJ2-1	-	-	TRBV10-3	CAISEQPYNEQFF	TGTGCCATCAGTGAACAGCCCTACAATGAGCAGTTCTTC
TRBJ2-7	-	-	TRBV5-5	CASSPGVGYEQYF	TGTGCCAGCAGCCCCGGGGTCGGCTACGAGCAGTACTTC
TRBJ2-5	-	-	TRBV5-1	CASSLGQYQETQYF	TGCGCCAGCAGCTTGGGACAGTACCAAGAGACCCAGTACTTC
TRBJ2-7	-	-	TRBV13	CASSFSLMGLGNEQYF	TGTGCCAGCAGCTTCTCTCTTATGGGGCTGGGGAACGAGCAGTACTTC
TRBJ2-3	-	TRBD2	TRBV19	CASTSGGASTDTQYF	TGTGCCAGTACGAGCGGGGGGGCTAGCACAGATACGCAGTATTTT
TRBJ1-5	-	-	TRBV28	CASSFSTLGRNQPQHF	TGTGCCAGCAGTTTCTCGACCCTAGGACGCAATCAGCCCCAGCATTTT
TRBJ1-1	-	-	TRBV28	CASTAVQSTEAFF	TGTGCCAGCACCGCAGTCCAGAGCACTGAAGCTTTCTTT
TRBJ1-2	-	TRBD1	TRBV6-6	CASSSRETGNYGYTF	TGTGCCAGCAGTTCACGCGAGACAGGGAACTATGGCTACACCTTC
TRBJ1-5	-	-	TRBV24-1	CATSDGGAGVPQHF	TGTGCCACCAGTGATGGTGGGGCCGGGGTGCCCCAGCATTTT
TRBJ2-7	-	TRBD2	TRBV19	CASSTGLAVREQYF	TGTGCCAGTAGTACCGGACTAGCGGTTCGCGAGCAGTACTTC
TRBJ1-5	once	-	TRBV27	CAREIWTEVVSIAIKPQHF	TGTGCCAGGGAGATTTGGACAGAAGTAGTCTCAATAGCAATCAAGCCCCAGCATTTT
TRBJ2-3	-	-	TRBV7-2	CASSLGLPRTDTQYF	TGTGCCAGCAGCTTGGGACTCCCGCGCACAGATACGCAGTATTTT
TRBJ1-2	-	-	TRBV13	CASSLGTKANYGYTF	TGTGCCAGCAGCTTGGGGACAAAGGCTAACTATGGCTACACCTTC
TRBJ2-2	-	-	TRBV3-1/TRBV3-2	CASSHGGHTGELFF	TGTGCCAGCAGCCATGGCGGACACACCGGGGAGCTGTTTTTT
TRBJ1-5	-	-	TRBV7-9	CASSLRGADQPQHF	TGTGCCAGCAGCTTACGGGGGGCCGATCAGCCCCAGCATTTT
TRBJ2-6	-	TRBD1	TRBV10-3	CAISESGTGVSGANVLTF	TGTGCCATCAGTGAGTCAGGGACAGGGGTCTCTGGGGCCAACGTCCTGACTTTC
TRBJ1-2	-	-	TRBV29-1	CSVERGGHGYTF	TGCAGCGTTGAACGGGGGGGCCATGGCTACACCTTC
TRBJ1-6	-	-	TRBV3-1/TRBV3-2	CASSQVRQRNSPLHF	TGTGCCAGCAGCCAAGTCAGGCAGCGAAATTCACCCCTCCACTTT
TRBJ2-1	-	-	TRBV12-3/TRBV12-4	CASSPELGEQFF	TGTGCCAGCAGTCCAGAGCTGGGTGAGCAGTTCTTC
TRBJ2-3	once	-	TRBV5-4	CASSPGWSTDTQYF	TGTGCCAGCAGCCCGGGCTGGAGCACAGATACGCAGTATTTT
TRBJ2-2	-	-	TRBV6-5	CASSYSAFYTGELFF	TGTGCCAGCAGTTACTCGGCTTTTTATACCGGGGAGCTGTTTTTT
TRBJ2-1	-	-	TRBV5-4	CASSLAGGSSSYNEQFF	TGTGCCAGCAGCTTGGCCGGGGGTTCCAGCTCCTACAATGAGCAGTTCTTC
TRBJ1-6	few	-	TRBV7-9	CASSTSGRDYNSPLHF	TGTGCCAGCAGCACCTCGGGACGGGACTATAATTCACCCCTCCACTTT
TRBJ1-1	-	-	TRBV19	CAIAGLGNTEAFF	TGTGCCATCGCCGGTTTGGGGAACACTGAAGCTTTCTTT
TRBJ2-6	-	-	TRBV5-4	CASSFLQPSGANVLTF	TGTGCCAGCAGCTTTCTTCAGCCCTCTGGGGCCAACGTCCTGACTTTC
TRBJ1-1	-	-	TRBV29-1	CSVEDYLAGGTLNTEAFF	TGCAGCGTTGAAGATTATCTGGCCGGAGGGACTCTGAACACTGAAGCTTTCTTT
TRBJ1-6	-	-	TRBV5-1	CASSFGRETYNSPLHF	TGCGCCAGCAGCTTCGGGCGGGAAACCTATAATTCACCCCTCCACTTT
TRBJ1-1	-	-	TRBV3-1/TRBV3-2	CASSQGTQGFTEAFF	TGTGCCAGCAGCCAAGGTACTCAGGGTTTCACTGAAGCTTTCTTT
TRBJ2-5	-	-	TRBV28	CASSLIGRKETQYF	TGTGCCAGCAGTTTAATTGGGAGGAAAGAGACCCAGTACTTC
TRBJ1-2	-	-	TRBV2	CASVENGAAANYGYTF	TGTGCCAGCGTCGAAAACGGGGCAGCAGCTAACTATGGCTACACCTTC
TRBJ1-4	-	-	TRBV10-3	CAISERVEKLFF	TGTGCCATCAGTGAGCGAGTTGAAAAACTGTTTTTT
TRBJ2-7	-	-	TRBV3-1/TRBV3-2	CASSQGVGPYEQYF	TGTGCCAGCAGCCAAGGGGTGGGGCCCTACGAGCAGTACTTC
TRBJ1-4	-	-	TRBV6-6	CASSPRTVLPSNEKLFF	TGTGCCAGCAGTCCCCGGACAGTTCTCCCGTCGAATGAAAAACTGTTTTTT
TRBJ2-7	-	-	TRBV13	CASSPARSYEQYF	TGTGCCAGCAGCCCAGCCCGCTCCTACGAGCAGTACTTC
TRBJ2-7	-	-	TRBV7-8	CASSPGGGQTTSYEQYF	TGTGCCAGCAGCCCTGGGGGGGGACAGACTACCTCCTACGAGCAGTACTTC
TRBJ2-1	-	-	TRBV29-1	CSVEDQAVGEQFF	TGCAGCGTTGAAGATCAGGCGGTGGGTGAGCAGTTCTTC
TRBJ1-4	-	-	TRBV7-9	CASSSAGDLNEKLFF	TGTGCCAGCAGCTCAGCAGGGGATCTTAATGAAAAACTGTTTTTT
TRBJ1-1	-	-	TRBV7-9	CASSLDILNTEAFF	TGTGCCAGCAGCCTAGATATACTAAACACTGAAGCTTTCTTT
TRBJ1-2	-	-	TRBV3-1/TRBV3-2	CASSQDRSSGYTF	TGTGCCAGCAGCCAAGACAGGAGCTCTGGCTACACCTTC
TRBJ2-7	-	-	TRBV19	CASRSAYEQYF	TGTGCCAGTAGATCGGCCTACGAGCAGTACTTC
TRBJ2-7	-	TRBD1	TRBV6-5	CASSFDRDSYEQYF	TGTGCCAGCAGTTTCGACAGGGACTCCTACGAGCAGTACTTC
TRBJ1-2	few	-	TRBV4-3	CASSQGSSSNYGYTF	TGCGCCAGCAGCCAAGGTAGCTCATCTAACTATGGCTACACCTTC